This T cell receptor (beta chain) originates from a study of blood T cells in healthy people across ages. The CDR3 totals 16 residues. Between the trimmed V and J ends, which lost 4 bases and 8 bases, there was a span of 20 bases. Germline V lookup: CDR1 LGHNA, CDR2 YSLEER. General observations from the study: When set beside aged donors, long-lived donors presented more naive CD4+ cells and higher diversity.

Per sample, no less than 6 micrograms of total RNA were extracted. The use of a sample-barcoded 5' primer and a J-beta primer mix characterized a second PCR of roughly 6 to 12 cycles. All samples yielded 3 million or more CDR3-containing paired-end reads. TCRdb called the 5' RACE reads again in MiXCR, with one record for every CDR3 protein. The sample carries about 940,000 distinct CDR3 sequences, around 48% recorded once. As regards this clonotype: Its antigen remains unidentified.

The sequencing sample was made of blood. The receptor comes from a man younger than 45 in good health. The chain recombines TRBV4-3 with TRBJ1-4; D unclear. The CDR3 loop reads CASSPTPVRSAEKLFF. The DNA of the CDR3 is TGCGCCAGCAGCCCCACCCCGGTTCGGTCGGCGGAAAAACTGTTTTTT.